The entry that follows covers one TCR beta chain sequence. The sample contains more than one DNA sequence encoding this CDR3. In germline, CDR1 is LNHDA, CDR2 SQIVND (reference sequence). The CDR3 has 12 residues. The germline V and J ends were trimmed by 1 base and 4 bases, with 4 bases remaining between them. The cohort comprised adults aged 18 to 89 years residing in some 24 US areas. Recovery among Cohort 3 donors was established by two negative PCRs, clearance, or symptom resolution. This table comes from immunoSEQ multiplex PCR, and its TCRdb copy is limited to in-frame clones, with some not included. Of 400,000 to 500,000 clones in the sample, approximately 88% are singletons; the top ten hold 1.5% to 2%. The sample comes from a study of blood T cell repertoires in COVID-19.

The V and J genes are TRBV19 and TRBJ1-2; D is unresolved. The sequence was obtained from a woman aged 40 to 50 who had recovered from COVID-19. The sequenced material came from PBMCs or T cells enriched from blood (not recorded which). The CDR3 reads CASSIAGYGYTF. The DNA of the CDR3 is TGTGCCAGTAGTATAGCAGGCTATGGCTACACCTTC.